Given below is one T cell receptor beta chain in context. This sample is drawn from a study of shared clonotypes between healthy human individuals. V lost 1 base and J 0 bases, leaving 10 bases between the germline ends. Germline V CDR1 and CDR2: LGHNA, YSLEER. The CDR3 extends over 15 amino acids. The CD8 memory sample joined CD45RO+ cells and CCR7-negative CD45RA+ cells. The table came from immunoSEQ multiplex PCR; TCRdb's copy has only in-frame clones and leaves some out. The sample consists of approximately 710,000 clones, 90% of them appearing once. The source material was memory CD8+ T cells from PBMCs. The sample's subset: CD45RO+ cells pooled with CCR7-negative TemRA cells. The chain links TRBV4-3 to TRBJ2-7; D remains unclear. The source of this sequence is a man between 18 and 35 years old in good health. Some clones in this sample may be carry-over from other donors' samples. In DNA, the CDR3 is TGCGCCAGCAGCCAAGGGTTTCTCAGCTCCTACGAGCAGTACTTC. Protein sequence: CASSQGFLSSYEQYF.